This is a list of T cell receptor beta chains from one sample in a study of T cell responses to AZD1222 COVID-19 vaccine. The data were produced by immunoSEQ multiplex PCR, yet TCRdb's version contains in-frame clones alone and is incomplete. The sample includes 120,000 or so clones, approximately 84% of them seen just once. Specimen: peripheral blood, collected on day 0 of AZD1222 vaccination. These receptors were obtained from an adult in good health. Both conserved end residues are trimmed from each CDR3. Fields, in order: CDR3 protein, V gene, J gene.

cdr3_aa: ASSRIGTGSSYEQY
v_call: TRBV19
j_call: TRBJ2-7

cdr3_aa: ASSLRRTEAF
v_call: TRBV12-3/TRBV12-4
j_call: TRBJ1-1

cdr3_aa: ASSQLSSETQY
v_call: TRBV3-1/TRBV3-2
j_call: TRBJ2-5

cdr3_aa: ASSLGGKEETQY
v_call: TRBV5-1
j_call: TRBJ2-5

cdr3_aa: ASSLDQGIDGY
v_call: TRBV11-2
j_call: TRBJ2-7

cdr3_aa: ASSIDRGEQY
v_call: TRBV13
j_call: TRBJ2-7

cdr3_aa: ASSSTSGSISTDTQY
v_call: TRBV7-2
j_call: TRBJ2-3

cdr3_aa: ASSPTDRPNEQF
v_call: TRBV23-1
j_call: TRBJ2-1

cdr3_aa: ASSFGQGATNEKLF
v_call: TRBV7-9
j_call: TRBJ1-4

cdr3_aa: ASSSSGGGVYEQY
v_call: TRBV5-1
j_call: TRBJ2-7

cdr3_aa: ASSSPGTSQLPYEQY
v_call: TRBV28
j_call: TRBJ2-7

cdr3_aa: ASSPQGATIFSSYNEQF
v_call: TRBV27
j_call: TRBJ2-1

cdr3_aa: ASSEGTGGEKLF
v_call: TRBV6-1
j_call: TRBJ1-4

cdr3_aa: ASSEGTGGVAQPQH
v_call: TRBV5-1
j_call: TRBJ1-5

cdr3_aa: ASSPGTSGGRGELF
v_call: TRBV27
j_call: TRBJ2-2

cdr3_aa: ASSEGPGMDEKLF
v_call: TRBV6-1
j_call: TRBJ1-4

cdr3_aa: ASSPEGAGETQY
v_call: TRBV18
j_call: TRBJ2-5

cdr3_aa: ASSTGTSPNEQF
v_call: TRBV6-6
j_call: TRBJ2-1

cdr3_aa: ASRKVSGGDEQF
v_call: TRBV19
j_call: TRBJ2-1

cdr3_aa: ASSPPRVEIYGYT
v_call: TRBV3-1/TRBV3-2
j_call: TRBJ1-2

cdr3_aa: ASSLRGLSYT
v_call: TRBV28
j_call: TRBJ1-2

cdr3_aa: ASSSGGARDEQF
v_call: TRBV28
j_call: TRBJ2-1

cdr3_aa: AISSQGANYGYT
v_call: TRBV10-3
j_call: TRBJ1-2

cdr3_aa: ASSLQGVRNEQY
v_call: TRBV28
j_call: TRBJ2-7

cdr3_aa: ASSSTYEKLF
v_call: TRBV12-3/TRBV12-4
j_call: TRBJ1-4

cdr3_aa: AWRGGGNTEAF
v_call: TRBV30
j_call: TRBJ1-1

cdr3_aa: ASSSAGTGANVLT
v_call: TRBV5-6
j_call: TRBJ2-6

cdr3_aa: ASRPPRSGGFRDQPQH
v_call: TRBV28
j_call: TRBJ1-5

cdr3_aa: ASSPTSGRVEQF
v_call: TRBV7-3
j_call: TRBJ2-1

cdr3_aa: ASSLEFRGPTASSYEQY
v_call: TRBV5-1
j_call: TRBJ2-7

cdr3_aa: ASSSRLRTNEKLF
v_call: TRBV28
j_call: TRBJ1-4

cdr3_aa: ASSPQGAETGEQY
v_call: TRBV4-2
j_call: TRBJ2-7

cdr3_aa: ASSENPDTQY
v_call: TRBV2
j_call: TRBJ2-3

cdr3_aa: AWSVLPVRTDTQY
v_call: TRBV30
j_call: TRBJ2-3

cdr3_aa: SVDGGGSTDTQY
v_call: TRBV29-1
j_call: TRBJ2-3

cdr3_aa: ASSPGPGTGYGSSNQPQH
v_call: TRBV3-1/TRBV3-2
j_call: TRBJ1-5

cdr3_aa: ASRSPRGRYEQY
v_call: TRBV2
j_call: TRBJ2-7

cdr3_aa: ASSVAFGGLLSGNTIY
v_call: TRBV9
j_call: TRBJ1-3

cdr3_aa: ASSTTTRVWSTDTQY
v_call: TRBV7-2
j_call: TRBJ2-3

cdr3_aa: ASRPGWAGNTIY
v_call: TRBV6-5
j_call: TRBJ1-3

cdr3_aa: ASNRDRGRYEQY
v_call: TRBV6-5
j_call: TRBJ2-7

cdr3_aa: ASSAQTVSETQY
v_call: TRBV11-2
j_call: TRBJ2-5

cdr3_aa: ASSTTPGQGDGYT
v_call: TRBV28
j_call: TRBJ1-2

cdr3_aa: ASSLALGSPKNIQY
v_call: TRBV7-2
j_call: TRBJ2-4

cdr3_aa: ASRHTGTPFEQY
v_call: TRBV28
j_call: TRBJ2-7

cdr3_aa: ATRGADEKLF
v_call: TRBV27
j_call: TRBJ1-4

cdr3_aa: ASSPPSQGNNEQF
v_call: TRBV18
j_call: TRBJ2-1